The clone carrying this T cell receptor beta chain was recorded at least ten times. This entry comes from a study of CDR3 diversity in severe acne. The CDR3 covers 17 residues. V was pared by 0 bases and J by 4 bases, with 7 bases of the junction left unmatched. The germline V gene has CDR1 SGHTA and CDR2 FQGTGA. MiXCR, applied by TCRdb to the PCR reads, yields one record per CDR3 protein. This table holds 89,000 or so distinct CDR3 sequences, 45% to 55% found once. This TCR came from a male donor in good health, serving as a control. The sequenced sample was blood. The rearrangement joins TRBV7-3 to TRBJ2-2, with 8 bases identical to TRBD1. The CDR3 DNA reads as TGTGCCAGCAGCTTAACACGACAACAGGGGGTCACCGGGGAGCTGTTTTTT. Its protein is CASSLTRQQGVTGELFF. The full variable domain, completed using reference TRBV7-3 and TRBJ2-2, is GAGVSQTPSNKVTEKGKYVELRCDPISGHTALYWYRQSLGQGPEFLIYFQGTGAADDSGLPNDRFFAVRPEGSVSTLKIQRTERGDSAVYLCASSLTRQQGVTGELFFGEGSRLTVL.